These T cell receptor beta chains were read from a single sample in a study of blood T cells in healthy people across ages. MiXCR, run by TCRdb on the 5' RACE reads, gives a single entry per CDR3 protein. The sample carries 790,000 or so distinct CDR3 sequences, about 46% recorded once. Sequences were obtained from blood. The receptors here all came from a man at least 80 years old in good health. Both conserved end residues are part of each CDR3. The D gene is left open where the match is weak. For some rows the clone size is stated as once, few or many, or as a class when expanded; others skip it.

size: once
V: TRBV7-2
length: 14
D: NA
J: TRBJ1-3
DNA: TGTGCCAGCAGCGGACTGGCCTCTGGAAACACCATATATTTT
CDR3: CASSGLASGNTIYF

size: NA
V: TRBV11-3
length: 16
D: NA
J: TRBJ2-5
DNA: TGTGCCAGCTCCGGATCTATTGGCGGGGCCTACAATGAGCAGTACTTC
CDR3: CASSGSIGGAYNEQYF

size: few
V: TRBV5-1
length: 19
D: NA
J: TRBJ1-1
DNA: TGCGCCAGCAGCTGGGGTTTTACCGGGACGGGAGGTAAGGGCACTGAAGCTTTCTTT
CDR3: CASSWGFTGTGGKGTEAFF

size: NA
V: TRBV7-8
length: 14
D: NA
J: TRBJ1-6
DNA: TGTGCCAGCAGCCTTGGACTGGGAACGGCACCCCTCCACTTT
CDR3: CASSLGLGTAPLHF

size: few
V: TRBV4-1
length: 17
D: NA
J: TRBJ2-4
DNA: TGCGCCAGCAGCCAAGATCGGCAGGTAGCGGCCAAAAACATTCAGTACTTC
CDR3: CASSQDRQVAAKNIQYF

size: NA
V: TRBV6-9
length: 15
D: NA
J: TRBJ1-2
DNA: TGTGCCAGCCCCAAGGTACGGGCAGGCGAGCATGGCTACACCTTC
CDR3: CASPKVRAGEHGYTF

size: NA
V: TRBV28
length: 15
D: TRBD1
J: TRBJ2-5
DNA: TGTGCCAGCAGGGTGACAGGGGTTAGGGGTGAGACCCAGTACTTC
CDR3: CASRVTGVRGETQYF

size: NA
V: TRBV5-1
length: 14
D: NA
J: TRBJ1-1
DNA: TGCGCCAGCAGTTCGACTACGGTTAACACTGAAGCTTTCTTT
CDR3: CASSSTTVNTEAFF

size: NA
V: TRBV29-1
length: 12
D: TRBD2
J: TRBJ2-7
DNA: TGCAGCGTTACTAGCGGTACCGACGAGCAGTACTTC
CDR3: CSVTSGTDEQYF

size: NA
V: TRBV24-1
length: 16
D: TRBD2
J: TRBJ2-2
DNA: TGTGCCACCAGTGATCCCGGGACTAGTGGTACCGGGGAGCTGTTTTTT
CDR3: CATSDPGTSGTGELFF

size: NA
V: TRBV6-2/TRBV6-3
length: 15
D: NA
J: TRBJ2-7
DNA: TGTGCCAGCAGTCCATTTAGCTGGAGTATGTACGAGCAGTACTTC
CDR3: CASSPFSWSMYEQYF

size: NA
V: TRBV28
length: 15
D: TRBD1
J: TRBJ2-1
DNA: TGTGCCAGCAGTTCCCCCGGGACAGGGAACAATGAGCAGTTCTTC
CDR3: CASSSPGTGNNEQFF

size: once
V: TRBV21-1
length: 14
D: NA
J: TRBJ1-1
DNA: TGTGCCAGCACCTCCCGGGACAGGGGGCAATTAGCTTTCTTT
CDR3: CASTSRDRGQLAFF

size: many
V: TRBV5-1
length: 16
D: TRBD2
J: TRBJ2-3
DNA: TGCGCCAGCAGCTCCAGACTAGCTGGGGACACAGATACGCAGTATTTT
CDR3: CASSSRLAGDTDTQYF

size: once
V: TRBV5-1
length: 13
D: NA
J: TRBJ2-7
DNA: TGCGCCAACAGCGTGGTCCAGGGAATCGAGCAGTACTTC
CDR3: CANSVVQGIEQYF

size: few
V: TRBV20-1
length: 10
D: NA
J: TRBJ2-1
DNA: TGCAGTATTGGGGGACAAAACCAGTTCTTC
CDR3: CSIGGQNQFF

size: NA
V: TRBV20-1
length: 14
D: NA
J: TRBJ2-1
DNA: TGCGGTGCTAGTAGTGGTTTCTCCTACAATGAGCAGTTCTTC
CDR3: CGASSGFSYNEQFF

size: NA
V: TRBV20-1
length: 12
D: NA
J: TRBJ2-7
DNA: TGCAGTGCAGAGGGCTCCTACAATGAGCAGTACTTC
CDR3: CSAEGSYNEQYF